This is a list of T cell receptor beta chains from one sample in a study of CD4 T cells in relation to SARS-CoV-2 and coronaviruses. Some clones are missing from TCRdb's copy, which holds only in-frame ones; the method was immunoSEQ multiplex PCR. This sample has 30,000 to 45,000 clones, with 88% found just once. The sequencing sample was made of memory CD4+ T cells from PBMCs. The receptor source for this set is an adult with COVID-19. Both conserved end residues are part of each CDR3. A D gene is named only where the DNA matches it firmly. Not all rows give a size; the values are once, few, many and, for expanded clones, a class.

length,J,V,D,size,DNA,CDR3
14,TRBJ2-5,TRBV7-8,NA,NA,TGTGCCAGCAGCTTAAGTTCGGTACTTGAGACCCAGTACTTC,CASSLSSVLETQYF
15,TRBJ1-5,TRBV5-6,NA,NA,TGTGCCAGCAGCTCCAGGGATTATAGCAATCAGCCCCAGCATTTT,CASSSRDYSNQPQHF
10,TRBJ2-7,TRBV18,NA,NA,TGTGCCAGCTCACCACCGGGGCAGTACTTC,CASSPPGQYF
16,TRBJ2-2,TRBV24-1,TRBD2,NA,TGTGCCACCAGTGAGAGCGGGGGGGCAGGCACCGGGGAGCTGTTTTTT,CATSESGGAGTGELFF
16,TRBJ1-4,TRBV5-1,TRBD1,NA,TGCGCCAGCAGCTTAATCGGACAGGGAACTAATGAAAAACTGTTTTTT,CASSLIGQGTNEKLFF
15,TRBJ1-1,TRBV13,TRBD1,NA,TGTGCCAGCAGCCTGGGGACAGGAAAAAACACTGAAGCTTTCTTT,CASSLGTGKNTEAFF
16,TRBJ2-3,TRBV5-6,NA,few,TGTGCCAGCAGCTTCTCGGGGCGCGCTAGCACAGATACGCAGTATTTT,CASSFSGRASTDTQYF
15,TRBJ2-1,TRBV2,NA,NA,TGTGCCAGCAGTACAGGGTCTGGTCCCAACAATGAGCAGTTCTTC,CASSTGSGPNNEQFF
15,TRBJ2-2,TRBV7-3,TRBD1,NA,TGTGCCAGCAGCCAAACCGAGGGGGCCACCGGGGAGCTGTTTTTT,CASSQTEGATGELFF
15,TRBJ2-5,TRBV14,NA,NA,TGTGCCAGCAGCCACCCACTTTGGGGGCAAGAGACCCAGTACTTC,CASSHPLWGQETQYF
16,TRBJ2-7,TRBV11-2,TRBD1,NA,TGTGCCAGCAGCCCCGGTGGACAGGGCCCCTCCTACGAGCAGTACTTC,CASSPGGQGPSYEQYF
15,TRBJ2-5,TRBV5-1,TRBD1,few,TGCGCCAGCAGCTTGGCCGGGACAGGGGGGGAGACCCAGTACTTC,CASSLAGTGGETQYF
16,TRBJ1-6,TRBV4-1,NA,NA,TGCGCCAGCAGCCAAGCAGGGGCCGATAAAAATTCACCCCTCCACTTT,CASSQAGADKNSPLHF
16,TRBJ2-5,TRBV4-3,NA,NA,TGCGCCAGCAGCCAAGATTCAGGGTTGGGCCAAGAGACCCAGTACTTC,CASSQDSGLGQETQYF
11,TRBJ1-3,TRBV19,NA,NA,TGTGCCAGTGCCTCAGGGGCCTCGGAATATTTT,CASASGASEYF
14,TRBJ1-2,TRBV7-9,NA,NA,TGTGCCAGCAGCGCCAGCGGACAAGTCTATGGCTACACCTTC,CASSASGQVYGYTF